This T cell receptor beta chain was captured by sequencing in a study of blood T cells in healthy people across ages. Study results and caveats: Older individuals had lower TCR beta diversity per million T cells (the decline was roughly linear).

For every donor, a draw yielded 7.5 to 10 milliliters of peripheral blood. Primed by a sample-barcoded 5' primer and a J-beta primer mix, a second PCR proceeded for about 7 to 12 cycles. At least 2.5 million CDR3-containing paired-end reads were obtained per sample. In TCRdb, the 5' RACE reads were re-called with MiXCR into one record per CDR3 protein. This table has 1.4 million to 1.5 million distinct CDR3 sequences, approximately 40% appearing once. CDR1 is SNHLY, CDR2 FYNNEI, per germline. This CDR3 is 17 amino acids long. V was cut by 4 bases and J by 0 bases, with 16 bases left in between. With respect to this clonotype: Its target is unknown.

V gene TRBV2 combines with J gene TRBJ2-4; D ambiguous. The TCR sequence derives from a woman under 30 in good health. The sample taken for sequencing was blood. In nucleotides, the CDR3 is TGTGCCAGCAGTGGAGATCCTAACGCTATAGCCAAAAACATTCAGTACTTC. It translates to CASSGDPNAIAKNIQYF.